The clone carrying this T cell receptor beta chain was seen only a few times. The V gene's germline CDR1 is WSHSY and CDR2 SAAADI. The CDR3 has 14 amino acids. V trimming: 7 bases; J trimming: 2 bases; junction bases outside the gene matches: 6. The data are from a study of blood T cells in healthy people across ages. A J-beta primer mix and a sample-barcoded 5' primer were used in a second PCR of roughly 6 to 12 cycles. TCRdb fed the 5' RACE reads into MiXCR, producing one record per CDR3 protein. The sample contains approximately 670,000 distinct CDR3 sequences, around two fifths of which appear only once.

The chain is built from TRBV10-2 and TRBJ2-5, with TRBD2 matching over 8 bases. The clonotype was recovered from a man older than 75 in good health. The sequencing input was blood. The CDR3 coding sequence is TGCGCCAGCAAGGTAGCGGGACTTCAAGAGACCCAGTACTTC. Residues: CASKVAGLQETQYF.